This entry lists 29 T cell receptor beta chains sequenced from one sample in a study of blood T cell repertoires in COVID-19. Sequencing was performed with immunoSEQ multiplex PCR; in TCRdb, only in-frame clones are kept and a portion is missing. The sample includes 200,000 to 300,000 clones, approximately 80% of them seen just once. Material: peripheral blood. The receptors originated from an elderly woman with COVID-19, enrolled during active disease.

The rearrangement joins TRBV28 to TRBJ1-4; D not resolved. The V end lost 10 bases, the J end lost 6 bases, and 12 bases lay between the germline ends. Germline CDR1 is MDHEN and CDR2 is SYDVKM. The CDR3 sequence is 12 residues long. CDR3 region: CATSGIDEKLFF. CDR3 sequence (DNA): TGTGCCACCTCGGGGATTGATGAAAAACTGTTTTTT.

This chain connects TRBV27 to TRBJ1-1; D might be TRBD1 (5 bases). The V gene's germline CDR1 is MNHEY and CDR2 SMNVEV (reference sequence). Trimming left V 1 base short and J 4 bases short, with 10 bases between. This CDR3 spans 14 amino acids. CDR3 region: CASSLWGRVTEAFF. The CDR3 coding sequence is TGTGCCAGCAGTTTATGGGGCAGGGTCACTGAAGCTTTCTTT.

This clone was counted once. The chain uses TRBV19 and TRBJ1-5; maybe TRBD1 (6 bases). The V gene's germline CDR1 is LNHDA and CDR2 SQIVND (reference sequence). This CDR3 comprises 17 residues. Between the trimmed V and J ends, which lost 4 bases and 6 bases, there was a span of 22 bases. This CDR3 reads CASSNIRSRGEGQPQHF. CDR3 DNA sequence: TGTGCCAGTAGTAACATCCGGAGCAGGGGCGAGGGTCAGCCCCAGCATTTT. Drawing the rest from reference TRBV19 and TRBJ1-5, the complete variable domain is DGGITQSPKYLFRKEGQNVTLSCEQNLNHDAMYWYRQDPGQGLRLIYYSQIVNDFQKGDIAEGYSVSREKKESFPLTVTSAQKNPTAFYLCASSNIRSRGEGQPQHFGDGTRLSIL.

The chain carries TRBV15 and TRBJ2-7, with 7 bases aligning to TRBD2. With 0 bases clipped from V and 6 bases from J, the junction kept 11 bases outside the gene matches. From germline, CDR1 is LNHNV and CDR2 YYDKDF (reference sequence). The CDR3 extends over 16 amino acids. The CDR3 coding sequence is TGTGCCACCAGCAGAGACATGGTGGCGGGAGTTTCCGAGCAGTACTTC. It encodes CATSRDMVAGVSEQYF.

The V call is TRBV19, the J call TRBJ1-2; 9 bases are shared with TRBD1. The CDR3 covers 15 residues. The V gene end was trimmed by 5 bases and the J gene end by 3 bases; junction bases not matched to a gene: 7. Germline V gene lookup returns CDR1 LNHDA and CDR2 SQIVND (reference sequence). CDR3 nucleotides: TGTGCCAGTAGTGTCACGACAGGGGGGCACTATGGCTACACCTTC. Translation: CASSVTTGGHYGYTF.

This clone appeared a few times. The chain couples TRBV2 to TRBJ1-1; D is ambiguous. Between the trimmed V and J ends, which lost 7 bases and 0 bases, there was a span of 12 bases. The CDR3 extends over 14 amino acids. From germline, CDR1 is SNHLY and CDR2 FYNNEI. This CDR3 reads CASTGLQMNTEAFF. The DNA of the CDR3 is TGTGCCAGCACAGGTTTGCAAATGAACACTGAAGCTTTCTTT.

The J gene is TRBJ2-2, the V gene TRBV11-2; TRBD1 might be the D (7 bases). The CDR3 has 15 amino acids. The germline gives CDR1 SGHAT, CDR2 FQNNGV. The V end was cut by 3 bases, the J end by 8 bases, with 16 bases between. CDR3 bases: TGTGCCAGCAGCTTGGAGGGGGCGCCCCCGGGGGAGCTGTTTTTT. The encoded protein is CASSLEGAPPGELFF. Full variable domain (outside the CDR3, taken from reference TRBV11-2 and TRBJ2-2): EAGVAQSPRYKIIEKRQSVAFWCNPISGHATLYWYQQILGQGPKLLIQFQNNGVVDDSQLPKDRFSAERLKGVDSTLKIQPAKLEDSAVYLCASSLEGAPPGELFFGEGSRLTVL.

This rearrangement joins TRBV10-2 to TRBJ2-3, with 9 bases fitting TRBD2. This CDR3 is 16 amino acids long. With V trimmed by 2 bases and J by 2 bases, 5 bases remained unmatched. Germline V gene lookup returns CDR1 WSHSY and CDR2 SAAADI. The CDR3 reads CASSEGAGGPTDTQYF. The CDR3 bases are TGCGCCAGCAGTGAGGGGGCGGGGGGGCCCACAGATACGCAGTATTTT.

The chain combines TRBV9 with TRBJ2-3, with 7 bases identical to TRBD1. Germline lookup yields CDR1 SGDLS and CDR2 YYNGEE. V shed 3 bases, J shed 0 bases, and the junction held 10 bases outside the gene matches. This CDR3 spans 17 amino acids. CDR3 in amino acids: CASSAETGWGSTDTQYF. In DNA form, the CDR3 reads TGTGCCAGCAGCGCCGAGACAGGGTGGGGTAGCACAGATACGCAGTATTTT.

V gene TRBV18 combines with J gene TRBJ1-5; TRBD1 aligns across 7 bases. This CDR3 is 14 amino acids long. V lost 5 bases and J lost 1; bases outside the gene matches: 2. CDR1 and CDR2 from the germline V gene are KGHSH and LQKENI. The chain's CDR3 is CASSSGGSNQPQHF. The CDR3 DNA sequence: TGTGCCAGCTCATCAGGGGGGAGCAATCAGCCCCAGCATTTT.

The chain carries TRBV28 and TRBJ1-6; D not resolved. The length of the CDR3 is 14 residues. Germline lookup yields CDR1 MDHEN and CDR2 SYDVKM. V shed 5 bases and J shed 10 bases, with 15 bases lying between them. The CDR3 DNA reads TGTGCCAGCAGTGCCACTAGGTGGAGATCACCCCTCCACTTT. Encoded protein: CASSATRWRSPLHF.

The CDR3 here is CASTGHLRTEAFF. CDR3 bases: TGTGCCAGCACCGGCCACCTGAGGACTGAAGCTTTCTTT. The chain employs TRBV6-5 and TRBJ1-1; D uncertain. The V end lost 7 bases, the J end lost 5 bases, and 14 bases lay between the germline ends. The CDR3 runs to 13 residues. The germline V gene has CDR1 MNHEY and CDR2 SVGAGI.

The rearrangement links TRBV10-1 to TRBJ2-2; 7 bases line up with TRBD1. Germline trimming cut 3 bases from V and 6 bases from J; bases unmatched to any gene: 7. Germline CDR1 reads WNHNN; CDR2 reads SYGVQD (reference sequence). The CDR3 has 15 amino acids. The CDR3 loop reads CASSEGGSGSGELFF. In DNA form, the CDR3 reads TGCGCCAGCAGTGAAGGGGGCAGTGGGTCCGGGGAGCTGTTTTTT.

CDR3 protein: CASSPNSASGGTDTQYF. The DNA of the CDR3 is TGTGCCAGCTCACCAAATTCGGCTAGCGGAGGGACAGATACGCAGTATTTT. The V and J genes are TRBV18 and TRBJ2-3, with 7 bases fitting TRBD2. The CDR3 spans 17 residues. V shed 2 bases, J shed 3 bases, and the junction held 11 bases outside the gene matches. CDR1 is KGHSH, CDR2 LQKENI, per germline.

The sample holds a few counts of this clone. Here the CDR3 reads CASSPFTGTELWSYTF. The DNA of the CDR3 is TGTGCCAGCTCACCATTTACCGGGACAGAACTATGGAGCTACACCTTC. The J gene is TRBJ1-2, the V gene TRBV18; 7 positions match TRBD1. With 2 bases clipped from V and 9 bases from J, the junction kept 15 bases outside the gene matches. Germline V gene data show CDR1 as KGHSH and CDR2 as LQKENI. This CDR3 region has 16 residues.

The chain has TRBV4-2 and TRBJ2-7, with D perhaps TRBD1 (7 bases). The V gene lost 2 bases and the J gene lost 1 base, with 12 bases spanning the gap. CDR3 length equals 15 residues. Germline V gene data show CDR1 as LGHNA and CDR2 as YNFKEQ. The CDR3 DNA reads as TGTGCCAGCAGCCAAATGGGGGGACAGTCCTACGAGCAGTACTTC. As protein: CASSQMGGQSYEQYF.

The rearrangement links TRBV20-1 to TRBJ1-5; possible D gene TRBD1, 6 bases. Trimming took off 3 bases at V and 5 bases at J, with 11 bases between the two ends. CDR3 length equals 13 residues. Per germline, CDR1 DFQATT and CDR2 SNEGSKA (reference sequence). CDR3 nucleotide sequence: TGCAGTGCTAGTAGGGACACTCATCAGCCCCAGCATTTT. Translated: CSASRDTHQPQHF.

This chain connects TRBV5-1 to TRBJ2-1; 8 bases map to TRBD2. The V gene end was trimmed by 3 bases and the J gene end by 5 bases; junction bases not matched to a gene: 10. In germline, CDR1 is SGHRS, CDR2 YFSETQ. The CDR3 runs 16 residues. The CDR3: CASSSQGAGGNNEQFF. The CDR3 DNA follows: TGCGCCAGCAGCTCGCAAGGGGCGGGGGGCAACAATGAGCAGTTCTTC.

This chain links TRBV28 with TRBJ2-7, with 7 bases identical to TRBD1. This CDR3 comprises 16 residues. CDR1 and CDR2 (germline): MDHEN, SYDVKM. Trimming removed 3 bases from V and 0 bases from J; junction bases left unmatched: 8. Here the CDR3 reads CASSFGVRGLSYEQYF. As DNA, the CDR3 is TGTGCCAGCAGTTTTGGGGTGAGGGGGCTCTCCTACGAGCAGTACTTC.

The chain is built from TRBV7-2 and TRBJ1-1; no clear D gene. This CDR3 comprises 12 residues. Per the germline V gene, CDR1 is SGHTA and CDR2 is FQGNSA. V lost 1 base and J lost 7, with 7 bases in between. CDR3 nucleotides: TGTGCCAGCAGCTTAGAACTCCGTGAAGCTTTCTTT. It encodes CASSLELREAFF.

The chain links TRBV18 to TRBJ1-4, with unresolved D. Trimming shortened V by 3 bases and J by 7 bases, and 18 bases separated the two germline ends. Germline V gene lookup returns CDR1 KGHSH and CDR2 LQKENI. The CDR3 covers 16 residues. The CDR3 here is CASSPVGPGVGEKLFF. The CDR3 DNA follows: TGTGCCAGCTCACCCGTAGGTCCGGGTGTCGGTGAAAAACTGTTTTTT.

V is TRBV11-1 and J is TRBJ2-7; 9 positions match TRBD2. The CDR3 spans 13 residues. The germline gives CDR1 SGHAT, CDR2 FQDESV (reference sequence). Germline trimming cut 2 bases from V and 11 bases from J; bases unmatched to any gene: 7. The CDR3 nucleotides are TGTGCCAGCAGCTTAATTCTAAGCGGGAGGAAGTACTTC. Translated: CASSLILSGRKYF.

This sequence joins TRBV18 and TRBJ1-2, with TRBD1 identical over 8 bases. The CDR3 has 14 residues. Germline V lookup: CDR1 KGHSH, CDR2 LQKENI. V dropped 3 bases and J dropped 2; count of bases not matched to a gene: 2. CDR3 in DNA: TGTGCCAGCTCACCGGACAGGGTCAACTATGGCTACACCTTC. Amino acid sequence: CASSPDRVNYGYTF.

The table lists this clone with a few counts. This chain joins TRBV5-1 and TRBJ1-1, with 10 bases identical to TRBD1. J lost 6 bases, V lost 0 bases, and 5 bases had no gene match. The CDR3 totals 15 residues. Per germline, CDR1 SGHRS and CDR2 YFSETQ. DNA for the CDR3: TGCGCCAGCAGCTTGGAGACAGGGGGCAAGGCTGAAGCTTTCTTT. It specifies CASSLETGGKAEAFF.

The chain couples TRBV21-1 to TRBJ1-1; the DNA was not used to check the table's D call, TRBD1. TRBV21-1 is termed a pseudogene. The CDR3 is 17 amino acids. CDR3 in amino acids: CASSKKGRGTPNTEAFF. The CDR3, as DNA: TGTGCCAGCAGCAAAAAGGGCAGGGGTACCCCTAACACTGAAGCTTTCTTT.

This chain connects TRBV19 to TRBJ1-1, with TRBD1 matching over 7 bases. Germline V gene lookup returns CDR1 LNHDA and CDR2 SQIVND (reference sequence). After removal of 9 bases from V and 3 bases from J, the junction contained 13 bases not matched to a gene. The CDR3 has 15 amino acids. The chain's CDR3 is CASKLGNRGYTEAFF. In DNA form, the CDR3 reads TGTGCCAGCAAATTAGGTAACAGGGGTTACACTGAAGCTTTCTTT.

The chain has TRBV11-3 and TRBJ1-1, with 7 bases matching TRBD1. This CDR3 is 15 amino acids long. Losses at the gene ends were 2 bases for V and 0 bases for J; bases not matched to a gene: 3. Germline values: CDR1 SGHNT, CDR2 YENEEA. Here the CDR3 reads CASSLTGTVNTEAFF. The DNA for the CDR3 is TGTGCCAGCAGCTTAACCGGGACAGTGAACACTGAAGCTTTCTTT.

CDR3 residues: CAAGQQTYEQYF. The CDR3 coding sequence is TGTGCCGCGGGACAGCAAACCTACGAGCAGTACTTC. The chain couples TRBV28 to TRBJ2-7; TRBD1 is a possible D gene (7 bases). The germline V and J ends were trimmed by 11 bases and 2 bases, with 13 bases remaining between them. The germline V gene has CDR1 MDHEN and CDR2 SYDVKM. This CDR3 has 12 residues.

This chain links TRBV6-5 with TRBJ2-1; tentative D call: TRBD2 (5 bases). The CDR3 contains 14 residues. The ends were cut back, 4 bases at V and 6 bases at J, with 13 bases in the middle. The germline V gene has CDR1 MNHEY and CDR2 SVGAGI. In DNA form, the CDR3 reads TGTGCCAGCAGTTCCCCCTCTAGCAGCAATGAGCAGTTCTTC. Translation gives CASSSPSSSNEQFF.